The clone carrying this TCR beta chain was found once. Per the study methods: Researchers report that nucleated cell counts were estimated from reference gene primer amplification. Libraries were prepared by immunoSEQ multiplex PCR; TCRdb keeps only in-frame clonotypes and omits some of them. D and trimming were read from the DNA, whereas the V and J calls and clone size are those reported in that table. The table includes around 130,000 clones, approximately 84% detected once. This sample is part of a study of blood T cell repertoires in COVID-19. Per germline, CDR1 SGHKS and CDR2 YYEKEE (reference sequence). CDR3 length equals 18 residues. Deletions cut 8 bases from V and 0 bases from J, with 23 bases between.

The source material was peripheral blood. The TCR comes from a woman older than 75 with acute or convalescent COVID-19. The chain is built from TRBV5-5 and TRBJ1-4; a weak D match, TRBD1 (5 bases). This CDR3 reads CARHPPTDNRSTNEKLFF. The CDR3 DNA sequence: TGTGCCAGACATCCTCCCACGGACAACCGTTCAACTAATGAAAAACTGTTTTTT.